This is a list of T cell receptor beta chains from one sample in a study of blood T cells in healthy people across ages. In TCRdb, the 5' RACE reads were re-called with MiXCR into one record per CDR3 protein. This table has about 580,000 distinct CDR3 sequences, roughly 48% appearing once. Material for sequencing was blood. All receptors derive from a man aged 80 or over in good health. The CDR3 runs from the conserved cysteine through the conserved F or W. D genes are given only for firm matches. Expanded clones are given a class, and other clones once, few, many or no size at all.

j_call clone_size v_call d_call cdr3_nt cdr3_aa
TRBJ1-5 - TRBV20-1 - TGCAGTGCTAGAGATTCAAAAGGTGATCAGCCCCAGCATTTT CSARDSKGDQPQHF
TRBJ2-1 few TRBV29-1 TRBD2 TGCAGCGCATCGAGAGGCGGGAGGGCCTTGGATGAGCAGTTCTTC CSASRGGRALDEQFF
TRBJ1-1 once TRBV5-6 - TGTGCCAGCAGCTTGTGGCCCCCAATGAACACTGAAGCTTTCTTT CASSLWPPMNTEAFF
TRBJ2-5 - TRBV12-3/TRBV12-4 - TGTGCCAGCAGTTTATTTGGGGGCAAGACCCAGTACTTC CASSLFGGKTQYF
TRBJ1-1 many TRBV6-5 TRBD1 TGTGCCAGCAGAAGAACCGGGACAGGGACCTCTGAAGCTTTCTTT CASRRTGTGTSEAFF
TRBJ2-1 - TRBV7-2 TRBD2 TGTGCCAGCAGCTTAGTCGGGAGGGGAAACAATGAGCAGTTCTTC CASSLVGRGNNEQFF
TRBJ1-5 - TRBV12-3/TRBV12-4 - TGTGCCAGCAGTTCGACAGGAGATTATCAGCCCCAGCATTTT CASSSTGDYQPQHF
TRBJ2-3 - TRBV7-2 TRBD2 TGTGCCAGCAGCTTAAGGCTAGCGGGAGTTGATACGCAGTATTTT CASSLRLAGVDTQYF
TRBJ2-3 - TRBV7-9 - TGTGCCAGCAGCCTCATGGCGGGGTCGGGCACAGATACGCAGTATTTT CASSLMAGSGTDTQYF
TRBJ1-6 - TRBV7-2 TRBD1 TGTGCCAGCAGCTTAGAGGGACAGAGGAATTCACCCCTCCACTTT CASSLEGQRNSPLHF
TRBJ1-2 - TRBV4-3 - TGCGCCAGCAGCCAAGATCAGTATAGTCCGGGTTATGGCTACACCTTC CASSQDQYSPGYGYTF
TRBJ2-7 - TRBV12-3/TRBV12-4 TRBD2 TGTGCCAGCAGCCACGGGGAATTAGGGCGGGAGGGCCACTTTAAGCAGTACTTC CASSHGELGREGHFKQYF
TRBJ2-4 - TRBV7-8 - TGTGCCAGCAGCTGGGGCGACATTCAGTACTTC CASSWGDIQYF
TRBJ1-1 few TRBV4-2 TRBD1 TGTGCCAGCAGCCAACGGACAGGGGAGGTGACTGAAGCTTTCTTT CASSQRTGEVTEAFF
TRBJ1-2 - TRBV29-1 - TGCAGCGTTGTGGGCAGCCTTTCCTATGGCTACACCTTC CSVVGSLSYGYTF
TRBJ2-3 many TRBV7-2 - TGTGCCAGCAGCTTAGTTGGGGATACTAGCACAGATACGCAGTATTTT CASSLVGDTSTDTQYF
TRBJ2-4 - TRBV7-9 - TGTGCCAGCAGCTTAACGGGAGCGGCCAAAAACATTCAGTACTTC CASSLTGAAKNIQYF
TRBJ2-3 - TRBV7-9 TRBD2 TGTGCCAGCCAACCAGACCTAGCGGGGGGGTATACGCAGTATTTT CASQPDLAGGYTQYF
TRBJ1-3 - TRBV4-3 TRBD1 TGCGCCAGCAGCCAAGGACAGGGGGCTGGAAACACCATATATTTT CASSQGQGAGNTIYF
TRBJ2-7 many TRBV25-1 TRBD2 TGTGCCAGCAGTGAACGGGCTAGCGGATCCTACGAGCAGTACTTC CASSERASGSYEQYF
TRBJ1-1 - TRBV20-1 TRBD1 TGCAGTGCTAAGCTCAGGGGGATTAACACTGAAGCTTTCTTT CSAKLRGINTEAFF